The 30 T cell receptor beta chains presented below share a single source sample, sequenced in a study of blood T cell repertoires in COVID-19 (dated by TCRdb to the early 2020s). The library relied on the immunoSEQ multiplex PCR assay. TCRdb's version of the immuneACCESS table is confined to in-frame rearrangements and falls short of the full clone set. An unresolved V gene accounts for under half of the shortfall where checked; the remainder is of unknown origin. Counted in this sample were some 300,000 clones; more than 80% of them appeared once. The ten top clones hold 5.5% to 8% of the sample. Sequencing was carried out using peripheral blood. The receptors come from a woman between 50 and 59 years old with COVID-19, enrolled during active disease.

The chain has TRBV7-2 and TRBJ1-6; possible D gene TRBD1, 5 bases. Germline V gives CDR1 SGHTA, CDR2 FQGNSA. V was pared by 7 bases and J by 5 bases, with 12 bases between. The CDR3 contains 14 residues. CDR3 DNA sequence: TGTGCCAGCACCCCCGGGACTCATAATTCACCCCTCCACTTT. Protein: CASTPGTHNSPLHF.

The J gene is TRBJ2-2, the V gene TRBV5-1, with 8 bases fitting TRBD1. The V and J ends lost 0 bases and 0 bases, in that order; junction bases with no gene match: 10. Germline V CDR1 and CDR2: SGHRS, YFSETQ. CDR3 size: 19 residues. CDR3 in amino acids: CASSLVGPRTGSNTGELFF. Here the CDR3 DNA reads TGCGCCAGCAGCTTGGTGGGCCCCCGGACAGGGTCGAACACCGGGGAGCTGTTTTTT.

CDR3 in DNA: TGTGCCAGCTCCGACAGGGGGCTAACAGATACGCAGTATTTT. This gives the protein CASSDRGLTDTQYF. The V and J genes are TRBV18 and TRBJ2-3, with 10 bases aligning to TRBD1. Germline V gene lookup returns CDR1 KGHSH and CDR2 LQKENI. This CDR3 is 14 amino acids long. Trimming took 6 bases from V and 3 from J; bases not matched to a gene: 3.

The rearrangement uses TRBV15 and TRBJ1-3; perhaps TRBD1 as D (6 bases). Trimming removed 0 bases from V and 3 bases from J, with 12 bases in between. The CDR3 loop spans 16 amino acids. The V gene's germline CDR1 is LNHNV and CDR2 YYDKDF (reference sequence). CDR3 region: CATSRDRGGIGNTIYF. The DNA for the CDR3 is TGTGCCACCAGCAGAGATAGGGGGGGCATTGGAAACACCATATATTTT.

To note about this clone: The junction and the germline gene differ at one end; a read error may be behind it. The chain recombines TRBV2 with TRBJ2-4; TRBD2 aligns across 8 bases. This CDR3 is built from 12 residues. CDR1 is SNHLY, CDR2 FYNNEI, per germline. CDR3 DNA sequence: TGTGCCAGCAGTGAACTACGCGGGAGGCCCATCTTC. Residues: CASSELRGRPIF.

The rearrangement uses TRBV7-9 and TRBJ2-5, with 7 bases that match TRBD2. The V and J ends lost 1 base and 2 bases, in that order; junction bases with no gene match: 7. Germline V gene sequence: CDR1 SEHNR, CDR2 FQNEAQ (reference sequence). The CDR3 is 16 residues long. The CDR3 loop is CASSLVLRETQETQYF. The CDR3 bases are TGTGCCAGCAGCTTAGTTTTGCGGGAGACACAAGAGACCCAGTACTTC.

CDR3 nucleotides: TGCGCCAGCAGTTTATGGACAGCCGCTAGCTCCTACGAGCAGTACTTC. It is translated as CASSLWTAASSYEQYF. This chain connects TRBV4-1 to TRBJ2-7, with D perhaps TRBD1 (6 bases). Germline V gene lookup returns CDR1 MGHRA and CDR2 YSYEKL. Trimming removed 6 bases at V and 0 bases at J, with 18 bases between. This CDR3 contains 16 residues.

This chain links TRBV18 with TRBJ2-3; no clear D gene. Trimming stripped 0 bases from V and 2 bases from J, with 9 bases between. CDR1 and CDR2 (germline): KGHSH, LQKENI. The CDR3 contains 15 residues. CDR3 in amino acids: CASSPPSLNTDTQYF. DNA for the CDR3: TGTGCCAGCTCACCACCGTCACTGAACACAGATACGCAGTATTTT.

The V call is TRBV5-1, the J call TRBJ2-1, with TRBD2 identical over 16 bases. Germline V gives CDR1 SGHRS, CDR2 YFSETQ. V was clipped by 4 bases and J by 8 bases; unmatched bases: 3. The CDR3 sequence is 15 residues long. CDR3 sequence: CASSKGLAGGDEQFF. DNA for the CDR3: TGCGCCAGCAGCAAGGGACTAGCGGGAGGGGATGAGCAGTTCTTC. Combining the CDR3 with reference TRBV5-1 and TRBJ2-1 gives the whole variable domain KAGVTQTPRYLIKTRGQQVTLSCSPISGHRSVSWYQQTPGQGLQFLFEYFSETQRNKGNFPGRFSGRQFSNSRSEMNVSTLELGDSALYLCASSKGLAGGDEQFFGPGTRLTVL.

The rearrangement joins TRBV6-5 to TRBJ2-5; tentative D call: TRBD2 (5 bases). CDR3 length: 13 amino acids. CDR1 is MNHEY and CDR2 is SVGAGI in the germline V gene. The V gene lost 8 bases and the J gene lost 5 bases, with 15 bases spanning the gap. Written as DNA, the CDR3 is TGTGCCAGCTCGGCAAGGGAGACGGAGACCCAGTACTTC. Protein sequence: CASSARETETQYF.

J is TRBJ1-4 and V is TRBV6-5; D is ambiguous. Deletions cut 10 bases from V and 3 bases from J, with 18 bases between. The V gene's germline CDR1 is MNHEY and CDR2 SVGAGI. There are 15 residues in the CDR3. The CDR3 loop reads CATLFRAGSNEKLFF. The CDR3 bases are TGTGCCACCCTCTTCAGAGCGGGGTCTAATGAAAAACTGTTTTTT.

The chain links TRBV7-2 to TRBJ1-5; D may be TRBD1 (6 bases). Trimming stripped 1 base from V and 2 bases from J, with 9 bases between. Germline-derived CDR1 and CDR2 are SGHTA and FQGNSA. This CDR3 region has 15 residues. CDR3 coding DNA: TGTGCCAGCAGCTTAGTCAGGGGTGGCAATCAGCCCCAGCATTTT. Protein: CASSLVRGGNQPQHF.

The V and J genes are TRBV5-1 and TRBJ2-7; TRBD1 aligns across 12 bases. V lost 5 bases and J lost 6; bases outside the gene matches: 9. The CDR3 is 15 amino acids. The germline gives CDR1 SGHRS, CDR2 YFSETQ. The CDR3 DNA sequence: TGCGCCAGCAGTTGGGGACAGGGGGCGAGTCGCGAGCAGTACTTC. It encodes CASSWGQGASREQYF.

The chain combines TRBV15 with TRBJ1-6; D gene uncertain. The CDR3 has 13 amino acids. Trimming stripped 0 bases from V and 8 bases from J, with 5 bases between. Looked up from germline, CDR1 is LNHNV and CDR2 is YYDKDF (reference sequence). The CDR3 spells CATSRDFDSPLHF. In DNA form, the CDR3 reads TGTGCCACCAGCAGAGATTTCGATTCACCCCTCCACTTT.

The chain has TRBV19 and TRBJ1-5; 7 positions match TRBD1. The CDR3 extends over 13 amino acids. The V segment lost 8 bases and the J segment 3 bases; nucleotides outside the gene matches: 4. In germline, CDR1 is LNHDA, CDR2 SQIVND (reference sequence). The CDR3 reads CASQGGFNQPQHF. The DNA of the CDR3 is TGTGCCAGTCAGGGGGGATTCAATCAGCCCCAGCATTTT.

The chain links TRBV19 to TRBJ2-1; 12 bases map to TRBD2. Germline V gene lookup returns CDR1 LNHDA and CDR2 SQIVND (reference sequence). The CDR3 extends over 13 amino acids. With 9 bases clipped from V and 7 bases from J, the junction kept 4 bases outside the gene matches. The DNA of the CDR3 is TGTGCCAGCCGACTAGCGGGAGAAAATGAGCAGTTCTTC. Amino acid sequence: CASRLAGENEQFF.

The CDR3: CASSVAGQGGGYTF. The CDR3 coding sequence is TGTGCCAGCAGCGTAGCGGGGCAGGGAGGGGGCTACACCTTC. V usage is TRBV9 and J usage is TRBJ1-2, with a tentative D call TRBD1 (5 bases). CDR1 and CDR2 (germline): SGDLS, YYNGEE. The CDR3 runs to 14 residues. Between the trimmed V and J ends, which lost 0 bases and 8 bases, there was a span of 14 bases.

V usage is TRBV9 and J usage is TRBJ2-7; 9 bases line up with TRBD2. The germline gives CDR1 SGDLS, CDR2 YYNGEE. After removal of 3 bases from V and 13 bases from J, the junction contained 14 bases not matched to a gene. This CDR3 region has 14 residues. CDR3 nucleotide sequence: TGTGCCAGCAGCGCCCGTGAAAGTAGCGGGAGACAATACTTC. This codes for CASSARESSGRQYF.

V usage is TRBV27 and J usage is TRBJ2-7; TRBD2 matches 8 bases. The CDR3 contains 15 residues. Per germline, CDR1 MNHEY and CDR2 SMNVEV (reference sequence). V lost 3 bases to trimming and J lost 3 bases; unmatched junction nucleotides: 7. CDR3 nucleotide sequence: TGTGCCAGCAGTTTTTCCGGACTAGCATTCTACGAGCAGTACTTC. It codes for CASSFSGLAFYEQYF.

The chain links TRBV6-5 to TRBJ1-1; possibly TRBD1 for D (5 bases). Deletions cut 5 bases from V and 5 bases from J, with 12 bases between. The germline V gene has CDR1 MNHEY and CDR2 SVGAGI. The CDR3 loop spans 13 amino acids. CDR3 protein: CASSRQLSTEAFF. The CDR3 DNA follows: TGTGCCAGCAGTCGACAGTTGAGTACTGAAGCTTTCTTT.

The chain couples TRBV5-1 to TRBJ2-1; tentative D call: TRBD2 (6 bases). The CDR3 contains 14 residues. Germline V gene lookup returns CDR1 SGHRS and CDR2 YFSETQ. V lost 4 bases and J lost 2, with 10 bases in between. Written as DNA, the CDR3 is TGCGCCAGCAGCCGGCGGGGCCCCTACAATGAGCAGTTCTTC. Translating it yields CASSRRGPYNEQFF.

The chain links TRBV5-1 to TRBJ1-1, with 10 bases matching TRBD1. The germline gives CDR1 SGHRS, CDR2 YFSETQ. This CDR3 is built from 16 residues. J gave up 9 bases and V 0 bases, and 11 bases lay outside the gene matches. The CDR3 DNA follows: TGCGCCAGCAGCTTGGGGTCGACAGGGGGCGTCCTGAAAGCTTTCTTT. This encodes CASSLGSTGGVLKAFF. Variable domain in full (rest from reference TRBV5-1 and TRBJ1-1): KAGVTQTPRYLIKTRGQQVTLSCSPISGHRSVSWYQQTPGQGLQFLFEYFSETQRNKGNFPGRFSGRQFSNSRSEMNVSTLELGDSALYLCASSLGSTGGVLKAFFGQGTRLTVV.

The count of this clone is one. CDR3 bases: TGTGCCAGCAGCTTGAGGACAGGGTTTGGGAACACTGAAGCTTTCTTT. It encodes CASSLRTGFGNTEAFF. The J gene is TRBJ1-1, the V gene TRBV11-3, with 8 bases matching TRBD1. Looked up from germline, CDR1 is SGHNT and CDR2 is YENEEA. Trimming removed 3 bases from V and 1 base from J; junction bases left unmatched: 7. This CDR3 contains 16 residues. Using reference TRBV11-3 and TRBJ1-1 for the parts outside the CDR3, the full variable domain is EAGVVQSPRYKIIEKKQPVAFWCNPISGHNTLYWYLQNLGQGPELLIRYENEEAVDDSQLPKDRFSAERLKGVDSTLKIQPAELGDSAVYLCASSLRTGFGNTEAFFGQGTRLTVV.

This chain uses TRBV5-1 with TRBJ2-3; a possible D gene is TRBD2 (5 bases). The CDR3 covers 15 residues. Germline V lookup: CDR1 SGHRS, CDR2 YFSETQ. V was trimmed by 0 bases and J by 3 bases, leaving 11 bases between them. In DNA form, the CDR3 reads TGCGCCAGCAGCTTGGCTGTCGGGGAAACAGATACGCAGTATTTT. This translates into CASSLAVGETDTQYF. Filled out from reference TRBV5-1 and TRBJ2-3, the complete variable domain reads KAGVTQTPRYLIKTRGQQVTLSCSPISGHRSVSWYQQTPGQGLQFLFEYFSETQRNKGNFPGRFSGRQFSNSRSEMNVSTLELGDSALYLCASSLAVGETDTQYFGPGTRLTVL.

On this clone itself: The limits of the CDR3 on the DNA are not certain, so only TCRdb's listed CDR3 is given. The V call is TRBV24-1, the J call TRBJ1-2; TRBD1, the D gene given by the table, was not confirmed from the DNA. The CDR3 spans 12 amino acids, including both terminal residues. Germline V gives CDR1 KGHDR, CDR2 SFDVKD. CDR3: CATSDFGSGYTF.

The chain couples TRBV4-1 to TRBJ2-4, with 7 bases matching TRBD1. CDR3 length equals 15 residues. CDR1 and CDR2 (germline): MGHRA, YSYEKL. Unmatched junction bases numbered 8, after V lost 4 bases and J lost 5 bases. As DNA, the CDR3 is TGCGCCAGCAGCCGGAAGGTTACAGGGGAAAACATTCAGTACTTC. Protein: CASSRKVTGENIQYF.

The V call is TRBV6-5, the J call TRBJ1-4; no clear D gene. With 0 bases removed from V and 8 bases from J, the gap between germline ends came to 16 bases. This CDR3 has 16 residues. Germline CDR1 and CDR2: MNHEY and SVGAGI. CDR3 bases: TGTGCCAGCAGTTACTCTAATCCACGAGGCGGGGAAAAACTGTTTTTT. Encoded protein: CASSYSNPRGGEKLFF.

The rearrangement uses TRBV9 and TRBJ1-2; possibly TRBD1 for D (6 bases). CDR3 length: 15 residues. The ends were cut back, 4 bases at V and 2 bases at J, with 15 bases in the middle. Germline CDR1 is SGDLS and CDR2 is YYNGEE. The CDR3 bases are TGTGCCAGCAGCCCCGCGGGGGCCTTGAACTATGGCTACACCTTC. Encoded protein: CASSPAGALNYGYTF.

This rearrangement joins TRBV6-6 to TRBJ2-7; 7 nucleotides line up with TRBD1. Trimming cost V 8 bases and J 6 bases; bases outside gene matches: 4. The CDR3 has 11 residues. Germline V gene data show CDR1 as MNHNY and CDR2 as SVGAGI (reference sequence). Here the CDR3 reads CASSGQFEQYF. The CDR3 DNA reads as TGTGCCAGCTCGGGACAGTTCGAGCAGTACTTC.

The chain couples TRBV9 to TRBJ2-2; TRBD2 matches at 7 bases. After removal of 0 bases from V and 4 bases from J, the junction contained 6 bases not matched to a gene. The CDR3 runs 16 residues. The germline gives CDR1 SGDLS, CDR2 YYNGEE. CDR3 region: CASSVAGGSITGELFF. The CDR3 bases are TGTGCCAGCAGCGTAGCTGGCGGGAGTATCACCGGGGAGCTGTTTTTT.